The clone carrying this T cell receptor (beta chain) occurred many times. The antigen is not known. CD8+CD57+ cell expansion had been shown by flow cytometry in patients chosen for sequencing. In all patients, the disease was severe acquired aplastic anemia. Receipt of therapy had not occurred in any patient by the time of blood sampling. The data were obtained in a study of CD8+CD57+ T cells in acquired aplastic anemia. At the level of the study: Sorted CD4+ and CD8+ cell DNA averaged about 3.5 ug. Overall study findings and caveats: Under 35 was the count of CD8+ CDR3 sequences that patients shared with controls.

Genomic DNA served as template for TCR beta VDJ and CDR3 profiling. TCRdb reprocessed the reads via MiXCR and lists one record per CDR3 protein. Among around 160,000 distinct CDR3 sequences, roughly 43% were seen once, and the ten largest hold 2.5% to 3%. Trimming cost V 1 base and J 8 bases, with 12 bases left between them. Germline values: CDR1 SGHNT, CDR2 YYREEE (reference sequence). CDR3 size: 13 residues. The source of this sequence is a human donor with aplastic anemia. The V and J genes are TRBV5-4 and TRBJ1-1; the D gene is possibly TRBD1 (5 bases). The sequenced sample consisted of sorted CD4+, CD8+, or CD8+CD57+ T cells (not recorded which) from PBMCs. The CDR3 region is CASSLTIGAEAFF. DNA of the CDR3: TGTGCCAGCAGCTTGACCATTGGGGCGGAAGCTTTCTTT. The full variable domain, completed using reference TRBV5-4 and TRBJ1-1, is ETGVTQSPTHLIKTRGQQVTLRCSSQSGHNTVSWYQQALGQGPQFIFQYYREEENGRGNFPPRFSGLQFPNYSSELNVNALELDDSALYLCASSLTIGAEAFFGQGTRLTVV.